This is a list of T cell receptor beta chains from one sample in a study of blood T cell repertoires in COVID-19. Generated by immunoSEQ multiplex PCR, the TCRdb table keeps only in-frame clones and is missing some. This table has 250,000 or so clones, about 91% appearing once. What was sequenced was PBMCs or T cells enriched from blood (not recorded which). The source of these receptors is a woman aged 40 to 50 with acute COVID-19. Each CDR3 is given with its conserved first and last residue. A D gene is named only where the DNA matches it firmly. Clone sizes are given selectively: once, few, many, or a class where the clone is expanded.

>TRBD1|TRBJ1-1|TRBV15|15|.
TGTGCCACCAGCAGGGTACAGGGGCCGGGCACTGAAGCTTTCTTT
CATSRVQGPGTEAFF
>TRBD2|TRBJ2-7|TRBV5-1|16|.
TGCGCCAGCAGCTCCATAGCGGGACTACCTTCCTACGAGCAGTACTTC
CASSSIAGLPSYEQYF
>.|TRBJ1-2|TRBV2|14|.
TGTGCCAGCAATCCGGTCCGTTCAAACTATGGCTACACCTTC
CASNPVRSNYGYTF
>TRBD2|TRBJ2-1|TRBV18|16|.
TGTGCCAGCTCACCACCGACTAGCGGGAGAAAGAATGAGCAGTTCTTC
CASSPPTSGRKNEQFF
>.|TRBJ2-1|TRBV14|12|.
TGTGCCAGTAGTCTCAGGGTCAATGAGCAGTTCTTC
CASSLRVNEQFF
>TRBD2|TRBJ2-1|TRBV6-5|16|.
TGTGCCAGCAGTTACTCTCGGGGGGGCTTAGGCAATGAGCAGTTCTTC
CASSYSRGGLGNEQFF
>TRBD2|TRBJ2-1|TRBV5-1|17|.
TGCGCCAGCAGCTTTGGACTAGCGGGATACTCCTACAATGAGCAGTTCTTC
CASSFGLAGYSYNEQFF
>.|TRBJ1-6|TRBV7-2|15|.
TGTGCCAGCAGTTTACGCGGACGGGAAAATTCACCCCTCCACTTT
CASSLRGRENSPLHF
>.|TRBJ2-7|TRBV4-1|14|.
TGCGCCAGCAGCCAACCAGCGGAGGGGTACGAGCAGTACTTC
CASSQPAEGYEQYF
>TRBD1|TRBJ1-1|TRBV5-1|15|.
TGCGCCAGCAGCTTGGGACAGGGAGGAAAAAATGAAGCTTTCTTT
CASSLGQGGKNEAFF
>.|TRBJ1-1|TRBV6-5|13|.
TGTGCCAGCAGCCTACAGGGAAGGGAAGAAGCTTTCTTT
CASSLQGREEAFF
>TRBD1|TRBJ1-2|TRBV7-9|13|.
TGTGCCAGCAGCTTGGGGACAGACTATGGCTACACCTTC
CASSLGTDYGYTF
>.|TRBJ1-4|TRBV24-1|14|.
TGTGCCACCAGTGGGGCAGGGCTGGGGGAAAAACTGTTTTTT
CATSGAGLGEKLFF
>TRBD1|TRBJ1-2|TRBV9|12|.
TGTGCCAGCACCCGACAGGGCAATGGCTACACCTTC
CASTRQGNGYTF
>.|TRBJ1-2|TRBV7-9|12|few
TGTGCCAGCAGCCCTGGGGGGAGTGGCTACACCTTC
CASSPGGSGYTF
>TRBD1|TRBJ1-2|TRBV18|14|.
TGTGCCAGCTCACCGACAGGGGTGGTTTTTGGCTACACCTTC
CASSPTGVVFGYTF
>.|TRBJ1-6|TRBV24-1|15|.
TGTGCCACCAGTGATCCCCGTCGCGGGGATTCACCCCTCCACTTT
CATSDPRRGDSPLHF
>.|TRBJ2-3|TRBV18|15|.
TGTGCCAGCTCACCACTCTCGGGAAGCACAGATACGCAGTATTTT
CASSPLSGSTDTQYF
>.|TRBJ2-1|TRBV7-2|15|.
TGTGCCAGCAGCTCCTCCCTAGGGGTATACAATGAGCAGTTCTTC
CASSSSLGVYNEQFF
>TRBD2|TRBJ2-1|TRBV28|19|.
TGTGCCAGCAGTTTACCCAGTGTGATAGCGGGGGGGAAGTACAATGAGCAGTTCTTC
CASSLPSVIAGGKYNEQFF
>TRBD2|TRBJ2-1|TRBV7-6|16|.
TGTGCCAGCAGCCCGTTGTATAGCGGGAATTACAATGAGCAGTTCTTC
CASSPLYSGNYNEQFF
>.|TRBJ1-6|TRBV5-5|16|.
TGTGCCAGCAGCCTAAGACTCCTAACTGCTAATTCACCCCTCCACTTT
CASSLRLLTANSPLHF
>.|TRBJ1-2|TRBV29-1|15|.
TGCAGCGTGGCGGTCGGTTCCAGGGGAAGTGGTGGCTACACCTTC
CSVAVGSRGSGGYTF
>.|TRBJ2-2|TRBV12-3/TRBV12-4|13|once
TGTGCCAGCAGTTTTTGGGGCCCCGGGGAGCTGTTTTTT
CASSFWGPGELFF
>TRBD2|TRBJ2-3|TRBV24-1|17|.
TGTGCCACCAGTGATCGGACTAGCGGGACTCTCACAGATACGCAGTATTTT
CATSDRTSGTLTDTQYF
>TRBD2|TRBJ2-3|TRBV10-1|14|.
TGCGCCAGCAGTCCGGGACTAGCGGCAGATACGCAGTATTTT
CASSPGLAADTQYF
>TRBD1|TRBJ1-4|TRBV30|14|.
TGTGCCTGGAGTCTCGACAGGGGGGATGAAAAACTGTTTTTT
CAWSLDRGDEKLFF
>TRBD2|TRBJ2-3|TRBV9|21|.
TGTGCCAGCAGCGACGTAGCGGGGGATAGCGGGGGTCCAGCTAGCACAGATACGCAGTATTTT
CASSDVAGDSGGPASTDTQYF
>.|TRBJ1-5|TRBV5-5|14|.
TGTGCCAGCAGCTTGGATCTGGGGGCTCAGCCCCAGCATTTT
CASSLDLGAQPQHF
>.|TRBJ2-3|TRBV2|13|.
TGTGCCAGCAGTTTCGATCGGACAGATACGCAGTATTTT
CASSFDRTDTQYF
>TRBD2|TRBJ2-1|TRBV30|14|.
TGTGCCTGGGGAAGCGGGGACTCCTACAATGAGCAGTTCTTC
CAWGSGDSYNEQFF
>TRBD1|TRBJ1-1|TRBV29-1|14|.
TGCAGCGTCGGACAGGGGAGGCAGCGGACTGAAGCTTTCTTT
CSVGQGRQRTEAFF
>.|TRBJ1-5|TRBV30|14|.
TGTGCCTGGTCCCTGGCAGATAGCAATCAGCCCCAGCATTTT
CAWSLADSNQPQHF
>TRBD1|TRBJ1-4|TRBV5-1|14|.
TGCGCCAGCAGCTTGGGGACAGGAGCTGAAAAACTGTTTTTT
CASSLGTGAEKLFF
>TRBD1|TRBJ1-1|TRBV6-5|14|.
TGTGCCAGCAGTTACCCGAACCGGGACAGGGAGGGTTTCTTT
CASSYPNRDREGFF
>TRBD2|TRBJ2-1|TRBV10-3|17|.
TGTGCCATCAGGGGGACTAGCGGGAGGGCCACCTACAATGAGCAGTTCTTC
CAIRGTSGRATYNEQFF
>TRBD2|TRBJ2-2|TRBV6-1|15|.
TGTGCCAGCAGTAAAGCGGGACTAGCAACCGGGGAGCTGTTTTTT
CASSKAGLATGELFF
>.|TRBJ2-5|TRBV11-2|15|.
TGTGCCAGCAGCTTATTTGGCAGGGAAGAAGAGACCCAGTACTTC
CASSLFGREEETQYF
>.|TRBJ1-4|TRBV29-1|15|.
TGCAGCGCCTCGGGAGTGGGACTCTTCAATGAAAAACTGTTTTTT
CSASGVGLFNEKLFF
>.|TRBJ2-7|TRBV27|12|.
TGTGCCAGCAGTTTAATGGGGGGGGCCCAGTACTTC
CASSLMGGAQYF
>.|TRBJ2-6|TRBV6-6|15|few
TGTGCCAGCAGCCAAACAGGGACTGGGGCCAACGTCCTGACTTTC
CASSQTGTGANVLTF
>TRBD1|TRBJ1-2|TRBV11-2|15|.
TGTGCCAGCAGCTTTACCACAGGGGGCGGGTATGGCTACACCTTC
CASSFTTGGGYGYTF
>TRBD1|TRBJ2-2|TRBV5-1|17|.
TGCGCCAGCAGCTTAGGAACAGGGGGCAAGAACACCGGGGAGCTGTTTTTT
CASSLGTGGKNTGELFF
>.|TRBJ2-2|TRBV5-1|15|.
TGCGCCAGCAGCCATGGACTGAGCGCGGCCGGGGAGCTGTTTTTT
CASSHGLSAAGELFF
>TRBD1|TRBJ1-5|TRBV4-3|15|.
TGCGCCAGCAGCCAAGATCGGGGGTTCGGGACAGGTCAACATTTT
CASSQDRGFGTGQHF